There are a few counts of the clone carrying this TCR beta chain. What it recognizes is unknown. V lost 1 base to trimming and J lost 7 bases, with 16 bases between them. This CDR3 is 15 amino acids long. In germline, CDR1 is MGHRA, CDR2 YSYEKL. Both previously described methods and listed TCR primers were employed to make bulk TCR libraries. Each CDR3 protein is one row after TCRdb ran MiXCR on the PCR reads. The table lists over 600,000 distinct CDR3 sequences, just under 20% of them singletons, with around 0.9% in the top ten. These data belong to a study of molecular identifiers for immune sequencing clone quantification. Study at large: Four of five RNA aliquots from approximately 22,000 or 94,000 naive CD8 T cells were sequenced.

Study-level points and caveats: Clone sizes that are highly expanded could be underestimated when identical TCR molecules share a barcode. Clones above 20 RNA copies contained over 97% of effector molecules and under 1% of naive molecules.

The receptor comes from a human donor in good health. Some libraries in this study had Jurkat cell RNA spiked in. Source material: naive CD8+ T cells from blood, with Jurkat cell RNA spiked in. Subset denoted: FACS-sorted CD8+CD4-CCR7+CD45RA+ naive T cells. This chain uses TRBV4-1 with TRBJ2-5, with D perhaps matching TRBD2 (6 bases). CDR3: CASSQGPGIGGTQYF. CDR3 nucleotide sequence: TGCGCCAGCAGCCAAGGACCGGGCATCGGGGGGACCCAGTACTTC.